This passage covers 12 T cell receptor beta chains from one sample sequenced in a study of PD-L1 blockade in urothelial cancer. Time point of the sample: peripheral blood 6 weeks after treatment start. Assay used: immunoSEQ multiplex PCR; TCRdb lists only in-frame clones, some missing. The top ten clones hold roughly 2.4% of a sample with about 120,000 clones, about 83% of them seen once. The source material was PBMCs, sampled around atezolizumab (anti-PD-L1) treatment. These receptors all come from a man between 45 and 60 years old with urothelial cancer.

A single count supports this clone. V is TRBV5-1 and J is TRBJ1-6; D not resolved. Germline values: CDR1 SGHRS, CDR2 YFSETQ. Trimming pared 4 bases from V and 9 bases from J, leaving 14 bases between. CDR3 length: 14 amino acids. Written as DNA, the CDR3 is TGCGCCAGCAGCCTCCGGGTCGTGGGTTCACCCCTCCACTTT. Residues: CASSLRVVGSPLHF.

This clone was seen only a few times. V is TRBV6-5 and J is TRBJ1-2; TRBD1 agrees at 7 bases. The trim removed 10 bases at V and 6 bases at J, leaving 11 bases unmatched. Germline loops: CDR1 MNHEY, CDR2 SVGAGI. There are 13 residues in the CDR3. The CDR3 is CAIRSRDSHGYTF. The DNA for the CDR3 is TGTGCCATACGTTCCCGGGACAGTCATGGCTACACCTTC.

The chain employs TRBV5-4 and TRBJ2-7; tentative D call: TRBD2 (5 bases). Trimming shortened V by 1 base and J by 3 bases, and 14 bases separated the two germline ends. This CDR3 region has 15 residues. The germline V gene encodes CDR1 SGHNT and CDR2 YYREEE (reference sequence). The chain's CDR3 is CASSLSGSGGYEQYF. DNA for the CDR3: TGTGCCAGCAGCTTGAGTGGGAGTGGCGGCTACGAGCAGTACTTC.

The chain is built from TRBV6-5 and TRBJ1-5; 11 nucleotides align to TRBD1. The V segment lost 9 bases and the J segment 2 bases; nucleotides outside the gene matches: 3. The germline V gene has CDR1 MNHEY and CDR2 SVGAGI. This CDR3 spans 14 amino acids. CDR3 protein: CASGQGAGNQPQHF. In nucleotides, the CDR3 is TGTGCCAGTGGACAGGGGGCTGGCAATCAGCCCCAGCATTTT.

The chain is built from TRBV10-3 and TRBJ1-2; TRBD1 agrees at 7 bases. This CDR3 contains 15 residues. The V and J ends lost 7 bases and 4 bases, in that order; junction bases with no gene match: 12. Looked up from germline, CDR1 is ENHRY and CDR2 is SYGVKD. CDR3 DNA sequence: TGTGCCATCAAAGGATCCGGGGACAGTTTCTATGGCTACACCTTC. Translated, it gives CAIKGSGDSFYGYTF.

The chain combines TRBV6-1 with TRBJ2-7; TRBD2 is a possible D gene (6 bases). V was shortened by 4 bases and J by 0 bases, with 10 bases between the two germline ends. Germline CDR1 reads MNHNS; CDR2 reads SASEGT. The CDR3 runs to 14 residues. CDR3 DNA sequence: TGTGCCAGCAGTGGCCTCGGGGGCTCCTACGAGCAGTACTTC. Residues: CASSGLGGSYEQYF.

In this sample, this clone turned up once. This chain links TRBV5-6 with TRBJ1-4; TRBD1 aligns across 10 bases. Germline loops: CDR1 SGHDT, CDR2 YYEEEE. After removal of 0 bases from V and 6 bases from J, the junction contained 5 bases not matched to a gene. This CDR3 has 16 residues. The CDR3 protein is CASSLGSGTGDEKLFF. CDR3 DNA: TGTGCCAGCAGCTTGGGATCCGGGACAGGGGATGAAAAACTGTTTTTT.

The rearrangement uses TRBV11-2 and TRBJ2-7; 10 nucleotides match TRBD2. CDR3 length: 14 amino acids. V lost 6 bases, J lost 2 bases, and 4 bases stayed unmatched. Per germline, CDR1 SGHAT and CDR2 FQNNGV. The CDR3 bases are TGTGCCAGCAGTTCTAGCGGGGGCCCCTACGAGCAGTACTTC. Translation: CASSSSGGPYEQYF.

The J gene is TRBJ2-7, the V gene TRBV27, with a tentative D call TRBD2 (5 bases). The CDR3 extends over 13 amino acids. V was trimmed by 3 bases and J by 6 bases, leaving 12 bases between them. Germline lookup yields CDR1 MNHEY and CDR2 SMNVEV (reference sequence). Here the CDR3 reads CASSLSARGEQYF. The DNA for the CDR3 is TGTGCCAGCAGTTTGTCGGCACGGGGCGAGCAGTACTTC.

The chain uses TRBV6-4 and TRBJ2-3, with 9 positions matching TRBD2. Germline assignment: CDR1 MRHNA and CDR2 SNTAGT. CDR3 length: 16 residues. Losses at the gene ends were 0 bases for V and 2 bases for J; bases not matched to a gene: 3. The CDR3 region has the DNA TGTGCCAGCAGTGACTCGACTAGCGGAAACACAGATACGCAGTATTTT. Its protein product is CASSDSTSGNTDTQYF.

J is TRBJ2-3 and V is TRBV7-9; 14 nucleotides align to TRBD2. The J segment lost 6 bases and the V segment lost 4 bases, leaving 9 bases of the junction unmatched. The V gene's germline CDR1 is SEHNR and CDR2 FQNEAQ (reference sequence). The CDR3 loop spans 17 amino acids. The CDR3: CASSSPGLAGDEDTQYF. For the CDR3, the DNA is TGTGCCAGCAGCTCGCCGGGACTAGCGGGAGATGAGGATACGCAGTATTTT.

This clone appeared once. J is TRBJ1-2 and V is TRBV30; 7 nucleotides line up with TRBD1. V shed 8 bases and J 5 bases; nucleotides not matched to a gene: 11. Looked up from germline, CDR1 is GTSNPN and CDR2 is SVGIG (reference sequence). The CDR3 length is 13 residues. CDR3 sequence: CAATDRVGYGYTF. As DNA, the CDR3 is TGTGCCGCTACAGACAGGGTGGGGTATGGCTACACCTTC.